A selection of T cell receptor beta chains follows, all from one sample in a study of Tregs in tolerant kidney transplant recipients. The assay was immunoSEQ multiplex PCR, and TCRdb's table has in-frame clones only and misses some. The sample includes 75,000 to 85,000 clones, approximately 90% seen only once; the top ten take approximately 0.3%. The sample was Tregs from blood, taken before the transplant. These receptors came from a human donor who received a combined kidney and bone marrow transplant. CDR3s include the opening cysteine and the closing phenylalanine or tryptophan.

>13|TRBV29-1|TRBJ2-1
CSVVGVAYNEQFF
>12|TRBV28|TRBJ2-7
CASSEQVYEQYF
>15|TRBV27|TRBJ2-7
CASSLMGRGPYEQYF
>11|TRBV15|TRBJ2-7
CATSQHYEQYF
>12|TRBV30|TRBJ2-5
CAWSTRDSREDF
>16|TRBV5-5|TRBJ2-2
CASSRAPVANTGELFF
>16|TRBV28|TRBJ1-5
CASSFAGQELNQPQHF
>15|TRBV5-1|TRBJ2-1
CASSLETNRANEQFF
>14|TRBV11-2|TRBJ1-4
CASSFGQHNEKLFF
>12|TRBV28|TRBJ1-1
CASSSGGTEAFF
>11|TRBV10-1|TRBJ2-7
CASRDFCEQYF
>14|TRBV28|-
CASSLGYAAVEQYF
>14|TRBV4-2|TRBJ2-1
CASSHGSDYNEQFF
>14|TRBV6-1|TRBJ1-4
CASSEMSSGSKLFF
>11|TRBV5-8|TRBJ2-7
CASSSVYEQYF
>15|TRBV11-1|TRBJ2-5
CASSSATSGKETQYF
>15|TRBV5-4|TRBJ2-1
CASSRRTSGSNEQFF
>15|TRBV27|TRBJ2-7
CASSLGQGATYEQYF
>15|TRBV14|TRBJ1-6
CASSPGQGASSPLHF
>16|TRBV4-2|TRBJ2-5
CASSPSGRGVQETQYF
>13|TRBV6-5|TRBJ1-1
CASSYRPNTEAFF
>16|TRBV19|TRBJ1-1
CASSIGRLTGRTEAFF
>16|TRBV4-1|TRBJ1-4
CASSQPPSGAWGKLFF
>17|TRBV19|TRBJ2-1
CATRRQGLAGTYNEQFF
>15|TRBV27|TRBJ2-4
CASSPGGDRGLIQYF
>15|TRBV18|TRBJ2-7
CASSPIAGGKLEQYF
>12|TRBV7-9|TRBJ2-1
CASSPQGGEQFF
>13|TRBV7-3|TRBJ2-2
CASSSSNTGELFF
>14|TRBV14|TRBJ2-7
CASSPLGASYEQYF
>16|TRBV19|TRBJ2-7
CASSATLGGPDYEQYF
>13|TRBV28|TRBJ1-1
CASSLKANTEAFF
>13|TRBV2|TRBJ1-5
CASSERQQQPQHF
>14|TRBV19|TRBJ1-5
CASSIAYDTQPQHF
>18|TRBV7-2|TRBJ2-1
CASSLLGTSGRLVNEQFF
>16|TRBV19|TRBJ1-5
CASSIAGRDSNQPQHF
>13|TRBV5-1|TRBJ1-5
CASSERTDQPQHF
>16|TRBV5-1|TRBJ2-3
CASSLVPGQHTDTQYF
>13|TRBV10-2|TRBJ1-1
CASWNGDYTEAFF
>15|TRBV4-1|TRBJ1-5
CASSQAPGEGQPQHF
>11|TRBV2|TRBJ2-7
CASSARYEQYF
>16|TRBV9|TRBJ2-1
CASSVGLAGSYNEQFF
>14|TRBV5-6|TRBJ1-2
CASSSLDRTYGYTF
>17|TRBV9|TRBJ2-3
CASSVTPGTSGTDTQYF
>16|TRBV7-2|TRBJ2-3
CASSLESGTSTDTQYF
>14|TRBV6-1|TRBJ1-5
CASSRRASDQPQHF
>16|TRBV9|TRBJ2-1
CASSVSGRGLYNEQFF
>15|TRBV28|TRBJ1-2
CASSFDRAFSYGYTF
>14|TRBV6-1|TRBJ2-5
CASSLEGGLGTQYF
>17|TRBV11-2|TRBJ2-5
CASSPGRRRGRDETQYF
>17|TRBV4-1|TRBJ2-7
CASSQAPGLAGEDEQYF